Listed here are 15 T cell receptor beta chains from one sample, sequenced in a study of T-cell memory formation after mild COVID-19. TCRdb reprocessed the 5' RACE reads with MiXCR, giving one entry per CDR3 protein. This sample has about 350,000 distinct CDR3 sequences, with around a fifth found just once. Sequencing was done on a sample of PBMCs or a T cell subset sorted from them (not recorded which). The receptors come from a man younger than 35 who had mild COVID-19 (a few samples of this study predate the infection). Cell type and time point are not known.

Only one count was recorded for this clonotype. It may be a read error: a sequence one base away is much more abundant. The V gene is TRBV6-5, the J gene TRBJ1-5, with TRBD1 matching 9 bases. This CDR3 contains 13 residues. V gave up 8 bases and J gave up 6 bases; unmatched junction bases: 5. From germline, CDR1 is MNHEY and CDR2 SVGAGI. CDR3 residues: CASCRQGGQPQHF. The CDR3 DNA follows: TGTGCCAGCTGTAGACAGGGGGGTCAGCCCCAGCATTTT.

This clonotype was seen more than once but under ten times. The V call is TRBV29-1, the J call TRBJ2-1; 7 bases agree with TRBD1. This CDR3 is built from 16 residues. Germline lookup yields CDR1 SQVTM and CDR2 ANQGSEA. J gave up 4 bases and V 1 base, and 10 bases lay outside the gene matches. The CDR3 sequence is CSVEVFGTGDYNEQFF. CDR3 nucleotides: TGCAGCGTTGAAGTTTTTGGCACAGGGGATTACAATGAGCAGTTCTTC.

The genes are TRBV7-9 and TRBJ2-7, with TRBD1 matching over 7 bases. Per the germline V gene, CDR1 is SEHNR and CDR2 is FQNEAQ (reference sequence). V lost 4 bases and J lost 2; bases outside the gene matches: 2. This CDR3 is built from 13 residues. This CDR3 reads CASSSGQPYEQYV. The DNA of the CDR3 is TGTGCCAGCAGCTCGGGACAGCCCTACGAGCAGTACGTC.

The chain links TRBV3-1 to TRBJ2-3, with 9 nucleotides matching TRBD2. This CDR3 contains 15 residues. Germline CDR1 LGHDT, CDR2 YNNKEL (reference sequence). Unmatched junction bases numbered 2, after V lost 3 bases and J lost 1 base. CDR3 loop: CASSHPSGGTDTQYF. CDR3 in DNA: TGTGCCAGCAGCCACCCTAGCGGGGGCACAGATACGCAGTATTTT.

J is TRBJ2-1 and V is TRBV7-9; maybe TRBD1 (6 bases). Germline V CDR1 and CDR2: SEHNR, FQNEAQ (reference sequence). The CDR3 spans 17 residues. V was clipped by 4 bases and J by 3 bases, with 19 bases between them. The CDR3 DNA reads TGTGCCAGCAGCTCAGCGCGTTCCGGACAGATCTACAATGAGCAGTTCTTC. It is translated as CASSSARSGQIYNEQFF.

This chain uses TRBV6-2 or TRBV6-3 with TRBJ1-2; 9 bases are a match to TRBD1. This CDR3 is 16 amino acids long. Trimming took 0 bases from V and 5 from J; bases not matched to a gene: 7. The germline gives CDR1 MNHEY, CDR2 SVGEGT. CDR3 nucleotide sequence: TGTGCCAGCAGTTACTCGAGACGGGACAGGGAATATGGCTACACCTTC. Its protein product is CASSYSRRDREYGYTF.

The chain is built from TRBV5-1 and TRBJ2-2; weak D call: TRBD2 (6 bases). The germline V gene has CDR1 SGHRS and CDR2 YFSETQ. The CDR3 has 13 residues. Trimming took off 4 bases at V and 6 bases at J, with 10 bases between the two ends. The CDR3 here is CASSGEVPGELFF. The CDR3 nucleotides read TGCGCCAGCAGCGGGGAGGTCCCCGGGGAGCTGTTTTTT.

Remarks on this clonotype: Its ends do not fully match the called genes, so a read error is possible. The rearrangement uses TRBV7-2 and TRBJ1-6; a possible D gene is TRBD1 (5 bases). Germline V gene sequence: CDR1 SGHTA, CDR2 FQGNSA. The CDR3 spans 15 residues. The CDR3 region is CASSRRQGPNSPLNF. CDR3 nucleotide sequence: TGTGCCAGCAGTCGTCGGCAGGGCCCTAATTCACCCCTCAACTTT.

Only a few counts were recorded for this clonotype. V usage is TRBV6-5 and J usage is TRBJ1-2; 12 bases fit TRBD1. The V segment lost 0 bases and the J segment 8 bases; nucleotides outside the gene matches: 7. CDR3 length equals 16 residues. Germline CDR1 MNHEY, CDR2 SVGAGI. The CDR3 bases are TGTGCCAGCAGTTACTCGCCGGGACAGGGGGCGCGAGGCTACACCTTC. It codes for CASSYSPGQGARGYTF.

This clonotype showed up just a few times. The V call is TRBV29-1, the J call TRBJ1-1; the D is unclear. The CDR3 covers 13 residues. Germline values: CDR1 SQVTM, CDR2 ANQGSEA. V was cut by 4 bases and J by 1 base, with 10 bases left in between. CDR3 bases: TGCAGCGTTGCCGTGGTCCAGAACACTGAAGCTTTCTTT. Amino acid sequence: CSVAVVQNTEAFF.

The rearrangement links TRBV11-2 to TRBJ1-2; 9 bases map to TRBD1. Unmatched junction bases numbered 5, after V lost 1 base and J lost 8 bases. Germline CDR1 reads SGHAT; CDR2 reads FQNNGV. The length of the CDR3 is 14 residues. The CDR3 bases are TGTGCCAGCAGCTTAGGGACAGGGGAGGAAGGCTACACCTTC. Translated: CASSLGTGEEGYTF.

CDR3: CASSPREGVAYEQYF. For the CDR3, the DNA is TGTGCCAGCTCACCACGGGAGGGGGTTGCCTACGAGCAGTACTTC. V is TRBV18 and J is TRBJ2-7; maybe TRBD2 (7 bases). The CDR3 covers 15 residues. V was trimmed by 1 base and J by 2 bases, leaving 12 bases between them. The V gene's germline CDR1 is KGHSH and CDR2 LQKENI.

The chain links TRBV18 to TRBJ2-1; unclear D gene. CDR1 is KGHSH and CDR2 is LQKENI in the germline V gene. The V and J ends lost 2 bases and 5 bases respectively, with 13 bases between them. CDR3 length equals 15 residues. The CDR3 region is CASSPDSQSHNEQFF. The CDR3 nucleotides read TGTGCCAGCTCACCAGACTCCCAGTCCCACAATGAGCAGTTCTTC.

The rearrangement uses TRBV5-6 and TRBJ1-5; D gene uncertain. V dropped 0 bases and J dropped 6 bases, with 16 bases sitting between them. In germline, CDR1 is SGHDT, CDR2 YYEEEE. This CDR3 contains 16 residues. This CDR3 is CASSLGPGNNGQPQHF. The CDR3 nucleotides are TGTGCCAGCAGCTTGGGGCCCGGGAATAACGGTCAGCCCCAGCATTTT.

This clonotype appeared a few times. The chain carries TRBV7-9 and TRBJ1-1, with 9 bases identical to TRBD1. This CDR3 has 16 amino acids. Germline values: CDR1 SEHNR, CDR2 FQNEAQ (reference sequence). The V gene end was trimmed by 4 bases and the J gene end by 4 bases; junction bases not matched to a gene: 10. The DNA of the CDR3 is TGTGCCAGCAGCTCAGCCGGGACAGGGAAGGGCACTGAAGCTTTCTTT. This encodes CASSSAGTGKGTEAFF.